These 3 T cell receptor beta chains were all obtained from the same sample, sequenced in a study of T cell repertoires in cytomegalovirus infection. These receptors have no identified antigens. Each CDR3 protein is one row after TCRdb ran MiXCR on the reads. The data contain approximately 910,000 distinct CDR3 sequences, 31% of them seen just once; the ten biggest clones take up more than 12%. The material was cultured CD8+ T cells from PBMCs, obtained from culture after CMV antigen stimulation. These receptors all stem from a human donor in good health (CMV status not recorded). Some clones in this sample may be carry-over from other donors' samples.

This clonotype was seen more than once but under ten times. The gene calls are TRBV3-1 and TRBJ1-1, with TRBD1 matching 7 bases. Germline V gene lookup returns CDR1 LGHDT and CDR2 YNNKEL (reference sequence). The CDR3 has 14 residues. The V gene end was trimmed by 6 bases and the J gene end by 1 base; junction bases not matched to a gene: 5. The CDR3 sequence: CASRGTEQNTEAFF. The CDR3 DNA reads TGTGCCAGCAGAGGGACAGAGCAGAACACTGAAGCTTTCTTT.

The chain has TRBV19 and TRBJ2-3; 12 nucleotides line up with TRBD2. This CDR3 has 17 amino acids. Trimming cost V 4 bases and J 1 base; bases outside gene matches: 6. Per the germline V gene, CDR1 is LNHDA and CDR2 is SQIVND (reference sequence). The CDR3 DNA follows: TGTGCCAGTAGTAAAAAACCTAGCGGGGGGGGCACAGATACGCAGTATTTT. This translates into CASSKKPSGGGTDTQYF. The full variable domain, completed using reference TRBV19 and TRBJ2-3, is DGGITQSPKYLFRKEGQNVTLSCEQNLNHDAMYWYRQDPGQGLRLIYYSQIVNDFQKGDIAEGYSVSREKKESFPLTVTSAQKNPTAFYLCASSKKPSGGGTDTQYFGPGTRLTVL.

The table lists this clonotype with a few counts. The rearrangement links TRBV7-6 to TRBJ1-6; 9 nucleotides match TRBD1. J was trimmed by 9 bases and V by 0 bases; bases with no gene match: 18. Germline CDR1 is SGHVS and CDR2 is FNYEAQ. CDR3 length equals 20 residues. The CDR3: CASSLAPGQGAGRQGSPLHF. The CDR3 region has the DNA TGTGCCAGCAGCTTAGCGCCGGGACAGGGAGCGGGTAGGCAAGGTTCACCCCTCCACTTT.